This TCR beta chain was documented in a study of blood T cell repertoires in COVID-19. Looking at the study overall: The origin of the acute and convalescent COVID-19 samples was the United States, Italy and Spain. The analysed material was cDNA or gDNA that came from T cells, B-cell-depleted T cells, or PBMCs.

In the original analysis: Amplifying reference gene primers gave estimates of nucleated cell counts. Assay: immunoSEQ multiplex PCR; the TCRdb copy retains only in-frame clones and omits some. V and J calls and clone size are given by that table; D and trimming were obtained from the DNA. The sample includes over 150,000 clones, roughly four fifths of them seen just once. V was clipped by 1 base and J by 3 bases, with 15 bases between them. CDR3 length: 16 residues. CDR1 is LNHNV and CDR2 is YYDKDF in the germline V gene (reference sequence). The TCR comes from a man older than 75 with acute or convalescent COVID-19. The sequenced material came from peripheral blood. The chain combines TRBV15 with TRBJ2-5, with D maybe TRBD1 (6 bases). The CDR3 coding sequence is TGTGCCACCAGCAGAGGTGGAGCAGGGGTAGAAGAGACCCAGTACTTC. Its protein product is CATSRGGAGVEETQYF.